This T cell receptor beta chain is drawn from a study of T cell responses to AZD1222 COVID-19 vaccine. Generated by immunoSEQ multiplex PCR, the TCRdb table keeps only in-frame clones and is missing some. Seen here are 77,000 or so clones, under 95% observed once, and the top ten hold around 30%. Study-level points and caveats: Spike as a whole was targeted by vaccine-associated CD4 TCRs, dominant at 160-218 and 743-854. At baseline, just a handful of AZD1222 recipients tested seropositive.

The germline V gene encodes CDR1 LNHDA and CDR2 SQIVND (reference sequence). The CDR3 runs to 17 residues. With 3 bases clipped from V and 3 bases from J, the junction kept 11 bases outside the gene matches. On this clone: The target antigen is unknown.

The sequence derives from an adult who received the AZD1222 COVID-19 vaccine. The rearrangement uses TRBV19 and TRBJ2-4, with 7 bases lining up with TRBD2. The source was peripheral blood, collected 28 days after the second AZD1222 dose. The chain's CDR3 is CASSILPWEGIKNIQYF. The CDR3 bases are TGTGCCAGTAGTATTCTCCCATGGGAGGGCATCAAAAACATTCAGTACTTC.